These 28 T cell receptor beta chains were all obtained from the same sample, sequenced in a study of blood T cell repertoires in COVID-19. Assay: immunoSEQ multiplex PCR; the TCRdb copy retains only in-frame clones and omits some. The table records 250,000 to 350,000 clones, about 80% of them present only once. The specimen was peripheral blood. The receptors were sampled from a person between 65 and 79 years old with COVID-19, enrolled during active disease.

The CDR3 is CASSVGQGFTGELFF. The DNA for the CDR3 is TGTGCCAGCAGTGTGGGACAGGGGTTTACCGGGGAGCTGTTTTTT. V gene TRBV27 combines with J gene TRBJ2-2, with 10 bases aligning to TRBD1. Looked up from germline, CDR1 is MNHEY and CDR2 is SMNVEV (reference sequence). The ends lost 5 bases at V and 5 bases at J; junction bases unmatched: 5. The CDR3 loop spans 15 amino acids.

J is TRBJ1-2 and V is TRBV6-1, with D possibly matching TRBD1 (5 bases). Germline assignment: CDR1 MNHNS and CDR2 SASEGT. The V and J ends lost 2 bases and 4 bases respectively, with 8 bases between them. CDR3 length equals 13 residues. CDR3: CASSERGGYGYTF. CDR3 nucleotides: TGTGCCAGCAGTGAAAGGGGCGGCTATGGCTACACCTTC.

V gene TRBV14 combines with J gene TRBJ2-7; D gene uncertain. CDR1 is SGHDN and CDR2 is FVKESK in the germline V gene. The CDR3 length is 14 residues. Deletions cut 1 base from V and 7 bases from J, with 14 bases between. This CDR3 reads CASSQAGGPREQYF. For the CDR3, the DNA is TGTGCCAGCAGCCAAGCTGGTGGGCCTCGAGAGCAGTACTTC.

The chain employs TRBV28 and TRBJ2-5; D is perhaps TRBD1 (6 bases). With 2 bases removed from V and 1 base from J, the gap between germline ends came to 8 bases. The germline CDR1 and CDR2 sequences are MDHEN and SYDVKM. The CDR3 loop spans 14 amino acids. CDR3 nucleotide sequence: TGTGCCAGCAGTTTACGCAGGGGCCAAGAGACCCAGTACTTC. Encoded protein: CASSLRRGQETQYF. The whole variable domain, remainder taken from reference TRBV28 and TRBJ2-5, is DVKVTQSSRYLVKRTGEKVFLECVQDMDHENMFWYRQDPGLGLRLIYFSYDVKMKEKGDIPEGYSVSREKKERFSLILESASTNQTSMYLCASSLRRGQETQYFGPGTRLLVL.

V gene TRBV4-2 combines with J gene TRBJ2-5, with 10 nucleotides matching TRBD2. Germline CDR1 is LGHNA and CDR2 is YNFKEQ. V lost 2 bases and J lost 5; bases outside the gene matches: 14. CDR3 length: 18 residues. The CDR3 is CASSQREGVAGGGETQYF. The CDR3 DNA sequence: TGTGCCAGCAGCCAAAGGGAGGGGGTAGCGGGAGGTGGTGAGACCCAGTACTTC.

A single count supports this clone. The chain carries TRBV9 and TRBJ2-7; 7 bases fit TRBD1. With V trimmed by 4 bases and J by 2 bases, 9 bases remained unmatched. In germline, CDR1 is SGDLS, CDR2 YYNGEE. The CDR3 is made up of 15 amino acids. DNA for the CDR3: TGTGCCAGCAGCCCCAGAGGGGACAGAACCTACGAGCAGTACTTC. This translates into CASSPRGDRTYEQYF.

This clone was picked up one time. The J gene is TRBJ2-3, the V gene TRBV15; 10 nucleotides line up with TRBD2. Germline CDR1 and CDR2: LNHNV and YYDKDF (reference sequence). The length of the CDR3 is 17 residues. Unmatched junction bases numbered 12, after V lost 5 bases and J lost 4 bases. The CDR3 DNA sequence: TGTGCCACCAGCCTCAGCGGGAGGGTATTGTCATCAGATACGCAGTATTTT. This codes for CATSLSGRVLSSDTQYF.

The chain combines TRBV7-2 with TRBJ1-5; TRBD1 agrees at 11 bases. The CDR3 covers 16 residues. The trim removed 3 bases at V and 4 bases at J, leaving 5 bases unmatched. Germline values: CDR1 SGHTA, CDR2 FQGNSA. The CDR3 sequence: CASSLQGTGGNQPQHF. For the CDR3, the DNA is TGTGCCAGCAGCTTGCAAGGGACAGGGGGGAATCAGCCCCAGCATTTT. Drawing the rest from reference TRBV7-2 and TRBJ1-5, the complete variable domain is GAGVSQSPSNKVTEKGKDVELRCDPISGHTALYWYRQSLGQGLEFLIYFQGNSAPDKSGLPSDRFSAERTGGSVSTLTIQRTQQEDSAVYLCASSLQGTGGNQPQHFGDGTRLSIL.

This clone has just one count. CDR3 sequence reads: CASSPSGGTDNQPQHF. CDR3 nucleotides: TGTGCCAGCAGCCCGTCCGGAGGTACAGACAATCAGCCCCAGCATTTT. This chain joins TRBV6-2 or TRBV6-3 and TRBJ1-5; the D is unclear. Germline V gene data show CDR1 as MNHEY and CDR2 as SVGEGT. CDR3 length equals 16 residues. Trimming shortened V by 6 bases and J by 3 bases, and 18 bases separated the two germline ends.

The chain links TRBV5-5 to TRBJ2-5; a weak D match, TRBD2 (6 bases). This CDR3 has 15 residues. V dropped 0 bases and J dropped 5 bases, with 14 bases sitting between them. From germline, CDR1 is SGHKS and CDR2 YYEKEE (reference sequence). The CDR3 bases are TGTGCCAGCAGCTTGGCACCGGAGGGTTCGGAGACCCAGTACTTC. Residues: CASSLAPEGSETQYF. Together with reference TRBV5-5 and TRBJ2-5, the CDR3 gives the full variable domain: DAGVTQSPTHLIKTRGQQVTLRCSPISGHKSVSWYQQVLGQGPQFIFQYYEKEERGRGNFPDRFSARQFPNYSSELNVNALLLGDSALYLCASSLAPEGSETQYFGPGTRLLVL.

CDR3 nucleotide sequence: TGTGCCGTTGGTCGAACAGGAGCCTACGAGCAGTACTTC. It translates to CAVGRTGAYEQYF. The rearrangement uses TRBV10-3 and TRBJ2-7, with a weak D call TRBD1 (5 bases). V was pared by 11 bases and J by 2 bases, with 16 bases between. The CDR3 is 13 amino acids. Germline V lookup: CDR1 ENHRY, CDR2 SYGVKD.

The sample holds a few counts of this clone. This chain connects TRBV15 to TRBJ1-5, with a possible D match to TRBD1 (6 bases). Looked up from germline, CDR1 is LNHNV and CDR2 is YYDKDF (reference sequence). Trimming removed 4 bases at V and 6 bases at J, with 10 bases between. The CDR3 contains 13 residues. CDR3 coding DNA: TGTGCCACCAGCAAAGACAGGTTTCAGCCCCAGCATTTT. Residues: CATSKDRFQPQHF.

The CDR3 region is CASSNPGLAGEQYF. CDR3 bases: TGTGCCAGTAGTAACCCGGGACTAGCGGGCGAGCAGTACTTC. The V and J genes are TRBV19 and TRBJ2-7, with 12 bases fitting TRBD2. The germline V gene encodes CDR1 LNHDA and CDR2 SQIVND (reference sequence). The CDR3 covers 14 residues. J gave up 6 bases and V 4 bases, and 4 bases lay outside the gene matches.

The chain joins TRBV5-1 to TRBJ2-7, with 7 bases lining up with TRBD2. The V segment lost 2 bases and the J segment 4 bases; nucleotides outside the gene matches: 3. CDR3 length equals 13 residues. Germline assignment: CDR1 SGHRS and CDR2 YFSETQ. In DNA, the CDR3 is TGCGCCAGCAGCTTCGGGGGGATATACGAGCAGTACTTC. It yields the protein CASSFGGIYEQYF.

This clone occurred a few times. The DNA of the CDR3 is TGTGCCAGCAGCCAGGACAGGGGAAATGAAAAACTGTTTTTT. This translates into CASSQDRGNEKLFF. This chain links TRBV6-2 or TRBV6-3 with TRBJ1-4, with TRBD1 matching over 9 bases. There are 14 residues in the CDR3. Germline CDR1 is MNHEY and CDR2 is SVGEGT. The ends lost 6 bases at V and 5 bases at J; junction bases unmatched: 4.

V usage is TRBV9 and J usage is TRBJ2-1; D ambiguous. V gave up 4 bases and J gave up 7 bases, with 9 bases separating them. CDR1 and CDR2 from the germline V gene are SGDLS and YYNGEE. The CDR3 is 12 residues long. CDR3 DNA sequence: TGTGCCAGCAGCAGACAACAGAATGAGCAGTTCTTC. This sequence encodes CASSRQQNEQFF.

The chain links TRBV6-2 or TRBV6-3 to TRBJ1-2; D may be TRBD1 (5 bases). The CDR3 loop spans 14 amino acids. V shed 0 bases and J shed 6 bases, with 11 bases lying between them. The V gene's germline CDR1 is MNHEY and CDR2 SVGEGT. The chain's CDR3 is CASSYSGGTHGYTF. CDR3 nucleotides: TGTGCCAGCAGTTACTCGGGGGGGACCCATGGCTACACCTTC.

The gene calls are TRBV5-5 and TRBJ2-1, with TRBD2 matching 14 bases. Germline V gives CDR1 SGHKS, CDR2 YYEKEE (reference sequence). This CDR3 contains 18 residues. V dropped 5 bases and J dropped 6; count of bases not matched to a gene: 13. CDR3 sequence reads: CASSRTSGGPRPGNEQFF. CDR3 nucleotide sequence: TGTGCCAGCAGTAGGACTAGCGGGGGGCCTAGGCCCGGCAATGAGCAGTTCTTC.

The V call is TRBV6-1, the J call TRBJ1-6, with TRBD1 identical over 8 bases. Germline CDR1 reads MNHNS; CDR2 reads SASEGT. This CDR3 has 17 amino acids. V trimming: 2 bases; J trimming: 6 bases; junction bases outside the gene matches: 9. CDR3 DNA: TGTGCCAGCAGTGAACTCGCAGGGGGCCGGGCTAATTCACCCCTCCACTTT. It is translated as CASSELAGGRANSPLHF.

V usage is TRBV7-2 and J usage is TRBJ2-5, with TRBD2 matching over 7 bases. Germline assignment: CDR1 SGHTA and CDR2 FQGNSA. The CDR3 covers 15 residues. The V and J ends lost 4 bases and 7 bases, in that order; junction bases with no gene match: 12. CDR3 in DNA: TGTGCCAGCAGCTCGACTAGCACACGGAGGAGGACCCAGTACTTC. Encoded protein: CASSSTSTRRRTQYF.

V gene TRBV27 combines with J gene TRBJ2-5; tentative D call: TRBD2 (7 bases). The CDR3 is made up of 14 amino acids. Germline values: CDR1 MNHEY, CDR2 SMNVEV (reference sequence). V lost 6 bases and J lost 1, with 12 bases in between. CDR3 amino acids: CASRKGGFQETQYF. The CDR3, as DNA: TGTGCCAGCAGAAAGGGGGGGTTCCAAGAGACCCAGTACTTC.

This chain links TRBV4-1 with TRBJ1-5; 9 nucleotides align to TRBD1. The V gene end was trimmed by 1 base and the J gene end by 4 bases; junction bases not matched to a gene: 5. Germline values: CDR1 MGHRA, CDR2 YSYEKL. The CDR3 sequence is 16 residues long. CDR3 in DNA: TGCGCCAGCAGCCAAGCCGGGACAGGGCTTAATCAGCCCCAGCATTTT. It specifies CASSQAGTGLNQPQHF.

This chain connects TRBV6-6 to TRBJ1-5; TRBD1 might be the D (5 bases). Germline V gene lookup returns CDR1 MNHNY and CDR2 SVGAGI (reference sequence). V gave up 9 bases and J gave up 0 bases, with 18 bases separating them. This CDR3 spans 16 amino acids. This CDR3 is CASSAGKRGSNQPQHF. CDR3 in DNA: TGTGCCAGTTCGGCAGGCAAAAGGGGTAGCAATCAGCCCCAGCATTTT.

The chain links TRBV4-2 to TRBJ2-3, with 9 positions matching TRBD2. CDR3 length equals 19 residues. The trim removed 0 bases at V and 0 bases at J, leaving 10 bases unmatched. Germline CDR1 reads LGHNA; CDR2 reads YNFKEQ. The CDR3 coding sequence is TGTGCCAGCAGCCAAGATAATCTAGCGGGACCGACTAGCACAGATACGCAGTATTTT. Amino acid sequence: CASSQDNLAGPTSTDTQYF.

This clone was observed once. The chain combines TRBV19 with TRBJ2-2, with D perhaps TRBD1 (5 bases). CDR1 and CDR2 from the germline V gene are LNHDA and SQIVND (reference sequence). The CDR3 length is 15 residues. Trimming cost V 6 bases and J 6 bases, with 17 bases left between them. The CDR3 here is CASSPRAASSGELFF. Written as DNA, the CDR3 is TGTGCCAGTAGCCCCAGGGCCGCCTCTTCCGGGGAGCTGTTTTTT. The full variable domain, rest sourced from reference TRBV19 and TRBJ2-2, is DGGITQSPKYLFRKEGQNVTLSCEQNLNHDAMYWYRQDPGQGLRLIYYSQIVNDFQKGDIAEGYSVSREKKESFPLTVTSAQKNPTAFYLCASSPRAASSGELFFGEGSRLTVL.

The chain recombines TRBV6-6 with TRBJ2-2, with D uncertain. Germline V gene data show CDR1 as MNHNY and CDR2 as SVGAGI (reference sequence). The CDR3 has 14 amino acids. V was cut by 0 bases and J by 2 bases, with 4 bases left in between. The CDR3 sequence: CASSYSLNTGELFF. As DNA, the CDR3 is TGTGCCAGCAGTTACTCTCTCAACACCGGGGAGCTGTTTTTT.

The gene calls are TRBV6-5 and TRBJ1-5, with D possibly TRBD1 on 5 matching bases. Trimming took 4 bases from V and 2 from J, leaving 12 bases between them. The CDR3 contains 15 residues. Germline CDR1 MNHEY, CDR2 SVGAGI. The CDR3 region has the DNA TGTGCCAGCAGTTTATGGGGCGATGGCAATCAGCCCCAGCATTTT. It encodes CASSLWGDGNQPQHF.

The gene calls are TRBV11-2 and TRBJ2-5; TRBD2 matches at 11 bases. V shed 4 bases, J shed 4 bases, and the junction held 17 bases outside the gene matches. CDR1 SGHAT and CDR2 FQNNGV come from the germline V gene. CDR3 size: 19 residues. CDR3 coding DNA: TGTGCCAGCAGCTCCGGAGGACTAGCGGGTAACCTAAGGAGAGAGACCCAGTACTTC. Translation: CASSSGGLAGNLRRETQYF. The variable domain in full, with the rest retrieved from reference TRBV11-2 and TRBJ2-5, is EAGVAQSPRYKIIEKRQSVAFWCNPISGHATLYWYQQILGQGPKLLIQFQNNGVVDDSQLPKDRFSAERLKGVDSTLKIQPAKLEDSAVYLCASSSGGLAGNLRRETQYFGPGTRLLVL.